Listed below are T cell receptor beta chains from one sample, sequenced in a study of neoadjuvant nivolumab and ipilimumab in lung cancer. This table comes from immunoSEQ multiplex PCR, and its TCRdb copy is limited to in-frame clones, with some not included. The sample has 18,000 or so clones, 79% seen once; the top ten hold around 9.2%. This material consisted of tumor tissue, taken after neoadjuvant nivolumab, alone or with ipilimumab, at or shortly before surgery. The receptor source for this set is an adult with non-small cell lung cancer. Both conserved end residues are part of each CDR3. A D gene is named only where the DNA matches it firmly. Clone size, where shown, is once, few, many, or a class for clones that have expanded.

DNA: TGCGCCAGCAGCCAAGAACTAGTAGGGAACTATGGCTACACCTTC
CDR3: CASSQELVGNYGYTF
length: 15
size: NA
J: TRBJ1-2
V: TRBV4-3
D: NA

DNA: TGTGCCAGCAGTTTGACGGTCTATAGTATGACCTTC
CDR3: CASSLTVYSMTF
length: 12
size: NA
J: TRBJ1-2
V: TRBV28
D: NA

DNA: TGTGCCAGCAGCTCTGCCCCCGATCAGGGACTAGTCAATGAGCAGTTCTTC
CDR3: CASSSAPDQGLVNEQFF
length: 17
size: NA
J: TRBJ2-1
V: TRBV5-4
D: TRBD2

DNA: TGTGCCAGCAGCTTAGCCGGGACAGGCGGGTATGGCTACACCTTC
CDR3: CASSLAGTGGYGYTF
length: 15
size: few
J: TRBJ1-2
V: TRBV11-2
D: TRBD1

DNA: TGTGCCAGCAGTAAGACAGGGATCCATTCGGCAACTAATGAAAAACTGTTTTTT
CDR3: CASSKTGIHSATNEKLFF
length: 18
size: NA
J: TRBJ1-4
V: TRBV5-5
D: TRBD1

DNA: TGTGCCAGTACCCGGGGGTATAGCAATCAGCCCCAGCATTTT
CDR3: CASTRGYSNQPQHF
length: 14
size: few
J: TRBJ1-5
V: TRBV19
D: NA

DNA: TGTGCCAGCAGCTTCGGCCCCACCGGGGAGCTGTTTTTT
CDR3: CASSFGPTGELFF
length: 13
size: NA
J: TRBJ2-2
V: TRBV7-9
D: NA

DNA: TGTGCCAGCAGCTACCGGGCCCCTGGGCTCGGGGAGCTGTTTTTT
CDR3: CASSYRAPGLGELFF
length: 15
size: NA
J: TRBJ2-2
V: TRBV11-2
D: NA

DNA: TGTGCCAGTAGCCTCGATCTTCCAGATACGCAGTATTTT
CDR3: CASSLDLPDTQYF
length: 13
size: NA
J: TRBJ2-3
V: TRBV19
D: NA

DNA: TGCGCCAGCAGCCAAGATACAGGGAGGAAAAACATTCAGTACTTC
CDR3: CASSQDTGRKNIQYF
length: 15
size: once
J: TRBJ2-4
V: TRBV4-3
D: NA

DNA: TGTGCCAGCGGACTAGCGTACGAGCAGTACTTC
CDR3: CASGLAYEQYF
length: 11
size: NA
J: TRBJ2-7
V: TRBV2
D: TRBD2

DNA: TGTGCCAGCAGCGGGACAGTACAAGAGACCCAGTACTTC
CDR3: CASSGTVQETQYF
length: 13
size: NA
J: TRBJ2-5
V: TRBV7-2
D: TRBD1

DNA: TGTGCCAGCACCCGAAAAAGGGAAAACTATGGCTACACCTTC
CDR3: CASTRKRENYGYTF
length: 14
size: NA
J: TRBJ1-2
V: TRBV7-2
D: NA

DNA: TGTGCCAGCAGCACGGGACAGGGGGCGCAGCCCTATGGCTACACCTTC
CDR3: CASSTGQGAQPYGYTF
length: 16
size: NA
J: TRBJ1-2
V: TRBV5-4
D: TRBD1

DNA: TGTGCCAGCTCGCGGACAGGGGGACCCTCTGGGGCCAACGTCCTGACTTTC
CDR3: CASSRTGGPSGANVLTF
length: 17
size: NA
J: TRBJ2-6
V: TRBV18
D: TRBD1

DNA: TGTGCCAGCAGCGCAGGACAGGGCGGAAATGAAAAACTGTTTTTT
CDR3: CASSAGQGGNEKLFF
length: 15
size: NA
J: TRBJ1-4
V: TRBV6-5
D: TRBD1

DNA: TGCGCCAGCAGCAGAGACGGAGATCTTAGGGGCTACACCTTC
CDR3: CASSRDGDLRGYTF
length: 14
size: NA
J: TRBJ1-2
V: TRBV5-1
D: NA